This T cell receptor beta chain was sequenced during a study of cytomegalovirus exposure and HLA in healthy donors. At the level of the study: There were roughly 120 million unique TCR beta sequences, drawn from 180 million or so T cells, in an earlier analysis.

Comment on this clone: What it binds is unknown.

From germline, CDR1 is SGHRS and CDR2 YFSETQ. This CDR3 comprises 13 residues. Trimming took off 4 bases at V and 1 base at J, with 8 bases between the two ends. Study results and limitations: Some V segments (TRBV6-2 and TRBV6-3 among them) were excluded as indistinguishable. Presence/absence analyses treated sequencing depth as roughly uniform across donors. Reportedly, cytomegalovirus status was diagnosed with high sensitivity and specificity.

PCR primers comprised 60 Vbeta and 13 Jbeta primers. Generated by immunoSEQ multiplex PCR, the TCRdb table keeps only in-frame clones and is missing some. Among 130,000 to 150,000 clones listed, over 70% were seen once. The chain uses TRBV5-1 and TRBJ2-5, with a possible D match to TRBD1 (6 bases). Sequencing was done on a sample of PBMCs. The clonotype originates from a woman aged 40 to 50 in good health and CMV-seronegative. CDR3 in amino acids: CASSRGSQETQYF. Here the CDR3 DNA reads TGCGCCAGCAGCAGGGGGTCCCAAGAGACCCAGTACTTC. Full variable domain (outside the CDR3, taken from reference TRBV5-1 and TRBJ2-5): KAGVTQTPRYLIKTRGQQVTLSCSPISGHRSVSWYQQTPGQGLQFLFEYFSETQRNKGNFPGRFSGRQFSNSRSEMNVSTLELGDSALYLCASSRGSQETQYFGPGTRLLVL.